This T cell receptor beta chain was captured by sequencing in a study of Tregs in tolerant kidney transplant recipients. Findings and limits, study-wide: Biological reproducibility was not directly addressed in this study. Validation in larger populations is needed because few patients were studied. Expanding Tregs on activated donor B cells appeared to best identify donor-specific TCRbeta clones.

CD4+CD25+CD127- Tregs, CD4+CD25- non-Tregs, CD4 and CD8 cells were sorted. In the case of this clone: The antigen remains unidentified.

Libraries were prepared by immunoSEQ multiplex PCR; TCRdb keeps only in-frame clonotypes and omits some of them. Among 75,000 to 100,000 clones, about 92% were seen once, and the ten largest hold roughly 4.7%. CDR1 ENHRY and CDR2 SYGVKD come from the germline V gene. CDR3 size: 15 residues. The V end was cut by 8 bases, the J end by 5 bases, with 21 bases between. Sequencing was done on a sample of CD8+ T cells from blood. The chain links TRBV10-3 to TRBJ1-1, with D possibly being TRBD1 (5 bases). This receptor was obtained from a human donor in good health. The DNA of the CDR3 is TGTGCCATCGGTCCATGGGAAGGGGCCCTGACTGAAGCTTTCTTT. Translation gives CAIGPWEGALTEAFF.